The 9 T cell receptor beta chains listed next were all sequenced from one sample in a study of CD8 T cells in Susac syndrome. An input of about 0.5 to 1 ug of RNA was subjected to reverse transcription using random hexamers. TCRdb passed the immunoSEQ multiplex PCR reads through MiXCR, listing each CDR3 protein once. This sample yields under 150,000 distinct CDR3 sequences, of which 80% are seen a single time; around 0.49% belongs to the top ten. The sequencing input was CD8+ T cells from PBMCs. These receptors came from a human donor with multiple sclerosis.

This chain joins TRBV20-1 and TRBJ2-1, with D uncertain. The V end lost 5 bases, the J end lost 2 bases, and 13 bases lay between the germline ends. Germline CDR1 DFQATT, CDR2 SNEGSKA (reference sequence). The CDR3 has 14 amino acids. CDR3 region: CSAQNYPAYNEQFF. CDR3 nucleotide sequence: TGCAGTGCTCAAAACTACCCCGCCTACAATGAGCAGTTCTTC.

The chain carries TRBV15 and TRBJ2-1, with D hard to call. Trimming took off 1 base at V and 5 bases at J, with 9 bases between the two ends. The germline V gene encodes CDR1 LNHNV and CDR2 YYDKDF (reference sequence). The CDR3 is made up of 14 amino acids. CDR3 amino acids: CATSRVSLNNEQFF. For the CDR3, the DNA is TGTGCCACCAGCAGAGTATCCTTAAACAATGAGCAGTTCTTC.

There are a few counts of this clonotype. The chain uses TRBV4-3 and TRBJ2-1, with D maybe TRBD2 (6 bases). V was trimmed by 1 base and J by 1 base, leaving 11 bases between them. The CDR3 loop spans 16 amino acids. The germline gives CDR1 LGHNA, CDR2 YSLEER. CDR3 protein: CASSQARELSYNEQFF. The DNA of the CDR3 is TGCGCCAGCAGCCAAGCCCGGGAGTTATCCTACAATGAGCAGTTCTTC.

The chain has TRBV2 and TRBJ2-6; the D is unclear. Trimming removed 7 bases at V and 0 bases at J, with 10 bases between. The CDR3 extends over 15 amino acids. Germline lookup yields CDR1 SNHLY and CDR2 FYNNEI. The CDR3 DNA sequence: TGTGCCAGCAAGACATTAGACTCTGGGGCCAACGTCCTGACTTTC. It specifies CASKTLDSGANVLTF.

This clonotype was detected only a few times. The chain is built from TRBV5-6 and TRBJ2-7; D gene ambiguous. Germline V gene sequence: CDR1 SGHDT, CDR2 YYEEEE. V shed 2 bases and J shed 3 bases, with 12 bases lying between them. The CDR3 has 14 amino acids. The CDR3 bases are TGTGCCAGCAGCTTCAGAACGGTGGTCTACGAGCAGTACGTC. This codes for CASSFRTVVYEQYV.

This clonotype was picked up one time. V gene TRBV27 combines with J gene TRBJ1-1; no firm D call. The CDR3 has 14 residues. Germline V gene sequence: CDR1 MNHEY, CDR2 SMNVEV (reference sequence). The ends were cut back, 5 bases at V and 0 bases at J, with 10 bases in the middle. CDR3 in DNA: TGTGCCAGCAGTGAAAGGGTAATGAACACTGAAGCTTTCTTT. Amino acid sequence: CASSERVMNTEAFF.

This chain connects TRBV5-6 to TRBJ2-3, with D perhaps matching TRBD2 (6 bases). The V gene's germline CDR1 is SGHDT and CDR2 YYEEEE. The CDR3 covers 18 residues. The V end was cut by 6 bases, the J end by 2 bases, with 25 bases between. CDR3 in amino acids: CASTASRRTMLFTDTQYF. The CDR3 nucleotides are TGTGCCAGCACGGCTTCGCGACGGACTATGCTTTTCACAGATACGCAGTATTTT.

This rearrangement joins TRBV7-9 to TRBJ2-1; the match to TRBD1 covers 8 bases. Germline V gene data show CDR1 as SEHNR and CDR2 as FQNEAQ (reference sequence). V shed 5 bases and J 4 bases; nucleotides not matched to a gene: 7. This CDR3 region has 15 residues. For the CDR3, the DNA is TGTGCCAGCAGCCCCCAGGGACAGGCGTACAATGAGCAGTTCTTC. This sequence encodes CASSPQGQAYNEQFF.

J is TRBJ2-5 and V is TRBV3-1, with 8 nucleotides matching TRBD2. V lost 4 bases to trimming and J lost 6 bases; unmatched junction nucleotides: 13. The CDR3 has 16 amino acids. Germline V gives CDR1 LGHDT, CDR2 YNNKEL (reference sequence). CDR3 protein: CASSRGSGGEVKTQYF. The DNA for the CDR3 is TGTGCCAGCAGCCGAGGGAGCGGGGGAGAAGTAAAGACCCAGTACTTC.